The 24 T cell receptor beta chains reported below all come from one sample, sequenced in a study of regulatory and conventional T cells in RAG deficiency. Clones were read by immunoSEQ multiplex PCR, and TCRdb kept only the in-frame ones, dropping some. The sample has about 29,000 clones; 90% to 95% are singletons. Blood CD4+ CD25-low CD127-high conventional T cells supplied the genomic DNA template. This sample was shared with a second study, whose subject was regulatory T cells. From that study: Amplification used 52 TRBV primers and 13 TRBJ primers.

Sequenced input: CD25- CD4+ T cells sorted from blood. All receptors come from a human donor in good health.

This sequence joins TRBV7-3 and TRBJ2-2; D may be TRBD2 (6 bases). Trimming shortened V by 5 bases and J by 1 base, and 11 bases separated the two germline ends. The CDR3 is made up of 15 amino acids. Germline lookup yields CDR1 SGHTA and CDR2 FQGTGA. DNA of the CDR3: TGTGCCAGCAGCCCTGACGGGAGGAACACCGGGGAGCTGTTTTTT. Translation gives CASSPDGRNTGELFF.

The V call is TRBV5-5, the J call TRBJ2-1, with 8 positions matching TRBD1. This CDR3 comprises 15 residues. Trimming at V came to 0 bases and at J to 4 bases, leaving 3 bases not matched to a gene. The germline gives CDR1 SGHKS, CDR2 YYEKEE (reference sequence). CDR3 in amino acids: CASSLETGGYNEQFF. The CDR3, as DNA: TGTGCCAGCAGCTTGGAAACAGGGGGATACAATGAGCAGTTCTTC. Full variable domain (missing parts from reference TRBV5-5 and TRBJ2-1): DAGVTQSPTHLIKTRGQQVTLRCSPISGHKSVSWYQQVLGQGPQFIFQYYEKEERGRGNFPDRFSARQFPNYSSELNVNALLLGDSALYLCASSLETGGYNEQFFGPGTRLTVL.

The chain employs TRBV27 and TRBJ2-2; 16 bases are shared with TRBD2. V was clipped by 6 bases and J by 5 bases; unmatched bases: 9. The CDR3 contains 18 residues. Germline values: CDR1 MNHEY, CDR2 SMNVEV (reference sequence). CDR3 in amino acids: CASSWGTSGGAITGELFF. The CDR3 DNA reads TGTGCCAGCAGCTGGGGGACTAGCGGGGGGGCTATAACCGGGGAGCTGTTTTTT.

V is TRBV10-1 and J is TRBJ1-1; 7 positions match TRBD1. The CDR3 totals 15 residues. The germline V gene encodes CDR1 WNHNN and CDR2 SYGVQD (reference sequence). Unmatched junction bases numbered 12, after V lost 5 bases and J lost 6 bases. The CDR3 spells CASSWTGLRGAEAFF. CDR3 DNA: TGCGCCAGCAGTTGGACAGGCCTCCGAGGGGCTGAAGCTTTCTTT.

Here the CDR3 reads CASSPPGGTEAFF. As DNA, the CDR3 is TGTGCCAGCAGCCCCCCGGGGGGCACTGAAGCTTTCTTT. J is TRBJ1-1 and V is TRBV28; weak D call: TRBD1 (5 bases). This CDR3 region has 13 residues. With 6 bases removed from V and 4 bases from J, the gap between germline ends came to 12 bases. CDR1 and CDR2 (germline): MDHEN, SYDVKM.

The chain is built from TRBV6-5 and TRBJ1-2; TRBD1 matches 8 bases. Per germline, CDR1 MNHEY and CDR2 SVGAGI. CDR3 length equals 13 residues. Trimming cost V 5 bases and J 8 bases; bases outside gene matches: 7. The CDR3 here is CASSPRTGQGYTF. CDR3 sequence (DNA): TGTGCCAGCAGTCCTCGGACAGGGCAAGGCTACACCTTC.

V usage is TRBV18 and J usage is TRBJ2-2, with D hard to call. The CDR3 length is 15 residues. With 3 bases removed from V and 0 bases from J, the gap between germline ends came to 8 bases. Germline-derived CDR1 and CDR2 are KGHSH and LQKENI. The CDR3 here is CASSPGPPNTGELFF. The CDR3 DNA reads as TGTGCCAGCTCACCCGGTCCACCGAACACCGGGGAGCTGTTTTTT. The whole variable domain, remainder taken from reference TRBV18 and TRBJ2-2, is NAGVMQNPRHLVRRRGQEARLRCSPMKGHSHVYWYRQLPEEGLKFMVYLQKENIIDESGMPKERFSAEFPKEGPSILRIQQVVRGDSAAYFCASSPGPPNTGELFFGEGSRLTVL.

V is TRBV5-6 and J is TRBJ1-1, with D possibly TRBD1 on 5 matching bases. V lost 0 bases and J 5 bases, leaving 8 bases between the germline ends. CDR1 SGHDT and CDR2 YYEEEE come from the germline V gene. There are 13 residues in the CDR3. The CDR3 DNA is TGTGCCAGCAGCTTGGGACAGAGGACTGAAGCTTTCTTT. It yields the protein CASSLGQRTEAFF. Full variable domain (outside the CDR3, taken from reference TRBV5-6 and TRBJ1-1): DAGVTQSPTHLIKTRGQQVTLRCSPKSGHDTVSWYQQALGQGPQFIFQYYEEEERQRGNFPDRFSGHQFPNYSSELNVNALLLGDSALYLCASSLGQRTEAFFGQGTRLTVV.

The chain combines TRBV13 with TRBJ2-1, with D maybe TRBD2 (5 bases). Looked up from germline, CDR1 is PRHDT and CDR2 is FYEKMQ (reference sequence). This CDR3 has 14 amino acids. The V and J ends lost 6 bases and 2 bases respectively, with 11 bases between them. CDR3 DNA: TGTGCCAGCAGGTTCGGAGGAACCTACAATGAGCAGTTCTTC. Translating gives CASRFGGTYNEQFF.

The genes are TRBV6-5 and TRBJ2-7, with D perhaps TRBD2 (7 bases). The CDR3 totals 15 residues. Germline CDR1 is MNHEY and CDR2 is SVGAGI. V dropped 4 bases and J dropped 5 bases, with 18 bases sitting between them. The CDR3 DNA reads TGTGCCAGCAGTTCCCCCCGGGCGGGGGCCGACGAGCAGTACTTC. Its protein is CASSSPRAGADEQYF.

This chain connects TRBV30 to TRBJ1-4; 11 positions match TRBD1. The CDR3 loop spans 21 amino acids. V lost 5 bases, J lost 4 bases, and 24 bases stayed unmatched. Germline V gene lookup returns CDR1 GTSNPN and CDR2 SVGIG (reference sequence). For the CDR3, the DNA is TGTGCCTGGGGGAAGAGGACAGGGGGCTTTTTGGGGCCAGCCAATAATGAAAAACTGTTTTTT. Its protein is CAWGKRTGGFLGPANNEKLFF.

This clone was recorded only once. The CDR3 region has the DNA TGTGCCAGCCCCCTACAAGAAAGGACAGGTCCAAACACTGAAGCTTTCTTT. The encoded protein is CASPLQERTGPNTEAFF. The chain couples TRBV6-4 to TRBJ1-1; 7 bases are a match to TRBD1. This CDR3 is built from 17 residues. V gave up 8 bases and J gave up 2 bases; unmatched junction bases: 17. CDR1 is MRHNA and CDR2 is SNTAGT in the germline V gene.

V gene TRBV5-8 combines with J gene TRBJ1-6; a weak D match, TRBD1 (5 bases). V lost 4 bases, J lost 8 bases, and 16 bases lay in between. The length of the CDR3 is 15 residues. Germline assignment: CDR1 SGHTS and CDR2 YDEGEE. CDR3 residues: CASSGGGSRYSPLHF. The CDR3 DNA reads TGTGCCAGCAGCGGGGGGGGGTCGCGGTATTCACCCCTCCACTTT.

The V and J genes are TRBV5-1 and TRBJ2-1, with 10 positions matching TRBD2. The CDR3 spans 19 residues. V lost 3 bases, J lost 1 base, and 13 bases stayed unmatched. CDR1 is SGHRS and CDR2 is YFSETQ in the germline V gene. The CDR3 here is CASSYELSGGPSSYNEQFF. Written as DNA, the CDR3 is TGCGCCAGCAGCTACGAGCTTAGCGGGGGGCCGTCATCCTACAATGAGCAGTTCTTC.

The V gene is TRBV11-2, the J gene TRBJ2-4, with D perhaps TRBD2 (6 bases). V gave up 3 bases and J gave up 0 bases, with 12 bases separating them. In germline, CDR1 is SGHAT, CDR2 FQNNGV. The CDR3 runs 16 residues. Here the CDR3 reads CASSLRRDLAKNIQYF. CDR3 in DNA: TGTGCCAGCAGCTTGAGGAGGGATCTAGCCAAAAACATTCAGTACTTC.

The chain is built from TRBV7-2 and TRBJ2-5; 9 bases are shared with TRBD1. Judging by the DNA end, TRBJ2-7 fits better; the J call may be wrong. The CDR3 is 15 amino acids. The germline gives CDR1 SGHTA, CDR2 FQGNSA. CDR3 sequence (DNA): TGTGCCAGCACCCGGACAGGGGCTAGGGACTACGAGCAGTACTTC. The encoded protein is CASTRTGARDYEQYF.

The rearrangement uses TRBV11-3 and TRBJ2-1; D is uncertain. V lost 5 bases to trimming and J lost 9 bases, with 14 bases between them. In germline, CDR1 is SGHNT, CDR2 YENEEA. The CDR3 contains 13 residues. The CDR3 protein is CASSQARAGEQFF. In DNA, the CDR3 is TGTGCCAGCAGCCAAGCCCGAGCCGGTGAGCAGTTCTTC.

This chain joins TRBV14 and TRBJ2-1, with 12 bases identical to TRBD2. Per the germline V gene, CDR1 is SGHDN and CDR2 is FVKESK. J was trimmed by 8 bases and V by 0 bases; bases with no gene match: 8. The CDR3 runs to 17 residues. The CDR3 sequence is CASSQDRLAGAGDEQFF. Written as DNA, the CDR3 is TGTGCCAGCAGCCAAGATCGACTAGCGGGGGCAGGGGATGAGCAGTTCTTC.

The CDR3 coding sequence is TGTGCCAGCATCCCCGGGGGGGGTTGGGATGGCTACACCTTC. Encoded protein: CASIPGGGWDGYTF. The genes are TRBV2 and TRBJ1-2, with D possibly matching TRBD1 (5 bases). The CDR3 has 14 residues. In germline, CDR1 is SNHLY, CDR2 FYNNEI. Between the trimmed V and J ends, which lost 7 bases and 6 bases, there was a span of 18 bases.

V and J are TRBV19 and TRBJ2-4, with TRBD1 identical over 9 bases. Germline V gene lookup returns CDR1 LNHDA and CDR2 SQIVND (reference sequence). V shed 4 bases and J 14 bases; nucleotides not matched to a gene: 15. This CDR3 is 15 amino acids long. In DNA, the CDR3 is TGTGCCAGTAGTAGGGGCACCCGGACAGGGGAATTCGAGTACTTC. Residues: CASSRGTRTGEFEYF.

This chain connects TRBV11-2 to TRBJ2-2, with 7 bases lining up with TRBD1. Germline V CDR1 and CDR2: SGHAT, FQNNGV. The junction had 4 bases not matched to a gene; V was cut back by 3 bases and J by 0 bases. This CDR3 region has 16 residues. The CDR3 nucleotides are TGTGCCAGCAGCTTGCTAGGGGGCTCGAACACCGGGGAGCTGTTTTTT. This encodes CASSLLGGSNTGELFF.

This chain's CDR3 is CAWSVTPSNQPQHF. CDR3 nucleotides: TGTGCCTGGAGTGTTACACCCTCCAATCAGCCCCAGCATTTT. The rearrangement uses TRBV30 and TRBJ1-5; D is unresolved. Germline CDR1 GTSNPN, CDR2 SVGIG (reference sequence). The CDR3 has 14 amino acids. Deletions cut 0 bases from V and 3 bases from J, with 9 bases between.

J is TRBJ2-3 and V is TRBV2, with 12 nucleotides matching TRBD2. CDR1 and CDR2 (germline): SNHLY, FYNNEI. Germline trimming cut 1 base from V and 8 bases from J; bases unmatched to any gene: 7. This CDR3 is 16 amino acids long. The CDR3 DNA reads TGTGCCAGCAGTGAAGGACTAGCGGGGGACATAGGTACGCAGTATTTT. Protein product: CASSEGLAGDIGTQYF.

The chain combines TRBV7-3 with TRBJ2-1; TRBD1 agrees at 7 bases. The CDR3 runs 14 residues. The germline V gene encodes CDR1 SGHTA and CDR2 FQGTGA. The trim removed 3 bases at V and 7 bases at J, leaving 6 bases unmatched. In DNA, the CDR3 is TGTGCCAGCAGCTTCGACAGGGATTCAAATGAGCAGTTCTTC. Protein product: CASSFDRDSNEQFF.